The 30 T cell receptor beta chains given below trace back to one sample, sequenced in a study of cytomegalovirus exposure and HLA in healthy donors. TCRdb's copy holds only in-frame clones and misses some; the assay was immunoSEQ multiplex PCR. The sample includes some 150,000 clones, 80% to 90% seen only once; the top ten take over 6.5%. The sample comprised PBMCs. These receptors were collected from a woman aged 18-35 years in good health and CMV-seropositive.

The CDR3 reads CASSPTSAETQYF. CDR3 DNA sequence: TGTGCCAGCAGCCCCACTAGCGCCGAGACCCAGTACTTC. This chain connects TRBV7-3 to TRBJ2-5; 7 nucleotides match TRBD2. Germline trimming cut 5 bases from V and 5 bases from J; bases unmatched to any gene: 5. Germline CDR1 and CDR2: SGHTA and FQGTGA. The CDR3 extends over 13 amino acids.

The V and J genes are TRBV6-1 and TRBJ1-5, with D unclear. Germline assignment: CDR1 MNHNS and CDR2 SASEGT. The CDR3 is made up of 11 amino acids. Trimming cost V 6 bases and J 4 bases, with 4 bases left between them. The CDR3 nucleotides are TGTGCCAGCAGGTCAAATCAGCCCCAGCATTTT. Translating gives CASRSNQPQHF.

As for this clone: The germline gene is not matched at one end of the junction; a read error may be the cause. The CDR3 spells CASSPGTGGTGELFF. CDR3 nucleotides: TGTGCTAGCAGCCCCGGGACAGGGGGCACCGGGGAGCTGTTTTTT. The chain carries TRBV7-7 and TRBJ2-2; 11 bases align to TRBD1. Germline V gene data show CDR1 as SSHAT and CDR2 as FNYEAQ (reference sequence). The CDR3 extends over 15 amino acids. The full variable domain, completed using reference TRBV7-7 and TRBJ2-2, is GAGVSQSPRYKVTKRGQDVTLRCDPISSHATLYWYQQALGQGPEFLTYFNYEAQPDKSGLPSDRFSAERPEGSISTLTIQRTEQRDSAMYRCASSPGTGGTGELFFGEGSRLTVL.

V gene TRBV4-1 combines with J gene TRBJ2-7, with D perhaps TRBD1 (5 bases). This CDR3 contains 21 residues. Germline V gene lookup returns CDR1 MGHRA and CDR2 YSYEKL. The V end was cut by 3 bases, the J end by 0 bases, with 30 bases between. CDR3 region: CASSHPKKGPYPNPSSYEQYF. In DNA form, the CDR3 reads TGCGCCAGCAGCCACCCGAAAAAGGGGCCCTACCCCAACCCGAGCTCCTACGAGCAGTACTTC.

This clone has a single count. V usage is TRBV28 and J usage is TRBJ2-1; weak D call: TRBD1 (6 bases). The CDR3 is 17 amino acids. The germline V gene encodes CDR1 MDHEN and CDR2 SYDVKM. Between the trimmed V and J ends, which lost 4 bases and 0 bases, there was a span of 16 bases. The DNA for the CDR3 is TGTGCCAGCAGTTGGGTCCAGGGGAGAGCCTCCTACAATGAGCAGTTCTTC. Protein: CASSWVQGRASYNEQFF.

The J gene is TRBJ2-3, the V gene TRBV6-5, with 8 nucleotides matching TRBD2. CDR1 is MNHEY and CDR2 is SVGAGI in the germline V gene. Trimming at V came to 4 bases and at J to 1 base, leaving 4 bases not matched to a gene. This CDR3 contains 15 residues. CDR3 coding DNA: TGTGCCAGCAGTTCATTAGCGGGGCGCACAGATACGCAGTATTTT. Its translation: CASSSLAGRTDTQYF.

V and J are TRBV4-1 and TRBJ2-3; unclear D gene. V was pared by 1 base and J by 8 bases, with 10 bases between. In germline, CDR1 is MGHRA, CDR2 YSYEKL. The CDR3 extends over 13 amino acids. The CDR3, as DNA: TGCGCCAGCAGCCAAGGAGGTTTGAGTACGCAGTATTTT. It is translated as CASSQGGLSTQYF.

CDR3 loop: CASSLAPRERPEQYF. As DNA, the CDR3 is TGTGCCAGCAGCTTAGCCCCACGGGAGAGGCCCGAGCAGTACTTC. The chain combines TRBV11-2 with TRBJ2-7; the D gene is possibly TRBD2 (6 bases). This CDR3 spans 15 amino acids. Germline V gives CDR1 SGHAT, CDR2 FQNNGV. V was shortened by 1 base and J by 6 bases, with 16 bases between the two germline ends.

J is TRBJ1-2 and V is TRBV5-5, with 8 bases aligning to TRBD1. Germline trimming cut 1 base from V and 3 bases from J; bases unmatched to any gene: 2. CDR1 is SGHKS, CDR2 YYEKEE, per germline (reference sequence). The CDR3 length is 14 residues. The CDR3 loop is CASSLKDRDYGYTF. Here the CDR3 DNA reads TGTGCCAGCAGCTTGAAGGACAGGGACTATGGCTACACCTTC.

The genes are TRBV5-1 and TRBJ1-1; the match to TRBD1 covers 7 bases. The trim removed 0 bases at V and 6 bases at J, leaving 8 bases unmatched. Germline CDR1 SGHRS, CDR2 YFSETQ. This CDR3 comprises 15 residues. In DNA, the CDR3 is TGCGCCAGCAGCTTGGCCCTTACAGGGGACGCTGAAGCTTTCTTT. Its translation is CASSLALTGDAEAFF.

The chain combines TRBV6-6 with TRBJ2-2, with 8 bases matching TRBD2. The V gene end was trimmed by 7 bases and the J gene end by 0 bases; junction bases not matched to a gene: 7. Germline CDR1 is MNHNY and CDR2 is SVGAGI (reference sequence). The CDR3 loop spans 16 amino acids. In nucleotides, the CDR3 is TGTGCCAGCAAACCAGCGGGAGCCTCGAACACCGGGGAGCTGTTTTTT. It yields the protein CASKPAGASNTGELFF.

The chain carries TRBV27 and TRBJ1-1; no definite D call. Deletions cut 7 bases from V and 4 bases from J, with 19 bases between. Germline CDR1 MNHEY, CDR2 SMNVEV (reference sequence). The CDR3 extends over 15 amino acids. The CDR3 sequence is CASTEQYRGGTEAFF. CDR3 bases: TGTGCCAGCACCGAGCAGTATCGGGGAGGCACTGAAGCTTTCTTT.

This clone appeared once. The gene calls are TRBV2 and TRBJ2-7; 7 nucleotides match TRBD1. The length of the CDR3 is 14 residues. The germline V gene has CDR1 SNHLY and CDR2 FYNNEI. V lost 5 bases to trimming and J lost 2 bases; unmatched junction nucleotides: 6. The CDR3 nucleotides read TGTGCCAGCAGTAGGGGGACAGAAGCCTACGAGCAGTACTTC. Residues: CASSRGTEAYEQYF.

The chain is built from TRBV28 and TRBJ1-2; 10 bases fit TRBD1. The CDR3 is 13 residues long. V dropped 8 bases and J dropped 8; count of bases not matched to a gene: 8. CDR1 is MDHEN, CDR2 SYDVKM, per germline. The DNA for the CDR3 is TGTGCCAGCTTCCGGGACAGGGGTGACGGCTACACCTTC. This encodes CASFRDRGDGYTF.

This chain uses TRBV7-8 with TRBJ2-3; tentative D call: TRBD2 (6 bases). Trimming removed 2 bases from V and 4 bases from J, with 7 bases in between. CDR3 length: 13 amino acids. CDR1 is SGHVS and CDR2 is FQNEAQ in the germline V gene. For the CDR3, the DNA is TGTGCCAGCAGCTTACGCGGGGCAGATACGCAGTATTTT. This translates into CASSLRGADTQYF.

The J gene is TRBJ2-7, the V gene TRBV9, with 10 bases matching TRBD2. V lost 3 bases, J lost 2 bases, and 8 bases stayed unmatched. CDR3 length equals 16 residues. CDR1 is SGDLS, CDR2 YYNGEE, per germline. CDR3 protein: CASSGMSGGAPYEQYF. CDR3 DNA sequence: TGTGCCAGCAGCGGAATGAGCGGGGGGGCCCCCTACGAGCAGTACTTC.

J is TRBJ2-7 and V is TRBV11-3; 7 bases map to TRBD2. Germline CDR1 and CDR2: SGHNT and YENEEA. Trimming at V came to 5 bases and at J to 3 bases, leaving 13 bases not matched to a gene. The CDR3 runs 16 residues. CDR3: CASSLRVGEGLYEQYF. For the CDR3, the DNA is TGTGCCAGCAGCCTGCGTGTGGGGGAGGGCCTCTACGAGCAGTACTTC.

This sequence joins TRBV5-6 and TRBJ1-5; 9 bases agree with TRBD1. J gave up 4 bases and V 4 bases, and 6 bases lay outside the gene matches. This CDR3 contains 15 residues. In germline, CDR1 is SGHDT, CDR2 YYEEEE. This CDR3 reads CASSLGQGGNQPQHF. The CDR3 nucleotides are TGTGCCAGCAGCCTGGGACAGGGCGGGAATCAGCCCCAGCATTTT.

The chain carries TRBV27 and TRBJ2-3; D is perhaps TRBD2 (7 bases). Between the trimmed V and J ends, which lost 8 bases and 2 bases, there was a span of 23 bases. The CDR3 covers 17 residues. Germline V lookup: CDR1 MNHEY, CDR2 SMNVEV (reference sequence). The CDR3 sequence is CASGGALKRSPTDTQYF. Written as DNA, the CDR3 is TGTGCCAGCGGGGGGGCGTTGAAGCGGAGCCCCACAGATACGCAGTATTTT.

The V call is TRBV19, the J call TRBJ1-6, with a tentative D call TRBD1 (5 bases). Trimming left V 7 bases short and J 5 bases short, with 18 bases between. CDR1 and CDR2 from the germline V gene are LNHDA and SQIVND (reference sequence). The CDR3 covers 16 residues. This chain's CDR3 is CASNWAGQRHNSPLHF. The CDR3 nucleotides read TGTGCCAGTAACTGGGCAGGGCAACGACATAATTCACCCCTCCACTTT.

This rearrangement joins TRBV5-1 to TRBJ2-7, with D hard to call. CDR3 size: 13 residues. V was cut by 6 bases and J by 0 bases, with 10 bases left in between. Germline V lookup: CDR1 SGHRS, CDR2 YFSETQ. The CDR3 region has the DNA TGCGCCAGCACCCGAGAAAGCTCCTACGAGCAGTACTTC. It codes for CASTRESSYEQYF. The complete variable domain, with remaining parts taken from reference TRBV5-1 and TRBJ2-7, reads KAGVTQTPRYLIKTRGQQVTLSCSPISGHRSVSWYQQTPGQGLQFLFEYFSETQRNKGNFPGRFSGRQFSNSRSEMNVSTLELGDSALYLCASTRESSYEQYFGPGTRLTVT.

V and J are TRBV18 and TRBJ1-2; TRBD1 matches 9 bases. CDR3 length: 13 residues. V gave up 2 bases and J gave up 8 bases; unmatched junction bases: 3. Germline CDR1 reads KGHSH; CDR2 reads LQKENI. The CDR3 region is CASSPTGGMGYTF. The CDR3 region has the DNA TGTGCCAGCTCACCAACAGGGGGCATGGGCTACACCTTC.

This rearrangement joins TRBV2 to TRBJ2-7; D remains ambiguous. The CDR3 covers 12 residues. Trimming removed 5 bases from V and 4 bases from J, with 9 bases in between. The V gene's germline CDR1 is SNHLY and CDR2 FYNNEI. The CDR3 protein is CASSRSLYEQYF. The CDR3 DNA sequence: TGTGCCAGCAGTCGGTCCCTATACGAGCAGTACTTC.

The chain combines TRBV6-5 with TRBJ1-2; D is unclear. The CDR3 spans 14 residues. Looked up from germline, CDR1 is MNHEY and CDR2 is SVGAGI. With 0 bases removed from V and 5 bases from J, the gap between germline ends came to 10 bases. The CDR3 DNA follows: TGTGCCAGCAGTTACTCGAGCGGGAAGTATGGCTACACCTTC. Protein sequence: CASSYSSGKYGYTF.

The chain carries TRBV6-5 and TRBJ2-3; D is perhaps TRBD2 (5 bases). There are 12 residues in the CDR3. V gave up 7 bases and J gave up 5 bases, with 10 bases separating them. CDR1 and CDR2 (germline): MNHEY, SVGAGI. The CDR3 region is CASTSSGDTQYF. The CDR3 DNA reads as TGTGCCAGCACTAGCTCCGGAGATACGCAGTATTTT.

The chain carries TRBV7-9 and TRBJ1-6; the D gene is possibly TRBD1 (5 bases). Germline V gene lookup returns CDR1 SEHNR and CDR2 FQNEAQ (reference sequence). V lost 5 bases to trimming and J lost 7 bases, with 15 bases between them. The CDR3 extends over 15 amino acids. CDR3 nucleotides: TGTGCCAGCAGCCTGGGGGGTGGGGGAAATTCACCCCTCCACTTT. It is translated as CASSLGGGGNSPLHF.

The chain combines TRBV9 with TRBJ1-3; 7 nucleotides line up with TRBD1. V lost 0 bases to trimming and J lost 0 bases; unmatched junction nucleotides: 3. CDR1 SGDLS and CDR2 YYNGEE come from the germline V gene. This CDR3 region has 16 residues. The CDR3 DNA reads as TGTGCCAGCAGCGTAGGAGGGGGCTACTCTGGAAACACCATATATTTT. It yields the protein CASSVGGGYSGNTIYF.

In its sample, this clone was seen once. The chain carries TRBV7-2 and TRBJ2-3, with TRBD2 identical over 8 bases. This CDR3 has 15 residues. V was clipped by 4 bases and J by 7 bases; unmatched bases: 10. In germline, CDR1 is SGHTA, CDR2 FQGNSA. CDR3 sequence: CASSSPGTRTNTQYF. Here the CDR3 DNA reads TGTGCCAGCAGCTCCCCCGGGACTAGAACGAATACGCAGTATTTT.

The rearrangement uses TRBV10-3 and TRBJ1-1, with D perhaps matching TRBD1 (6 bases). The CDR3 is 15 residues long. V gave up 1 base and J gave up 1 base, with 10 bases separating them. CDR1 and CDR2 from the germline V gene are ENHRY and SYGVKD. The CDR3 here is CAISEFGQQNTEAFF. The DNA for the CDR3 is TGTGCCATCAGTGAGTTCGGACAGCAGAACACTGAAGCTTTCTTT.

V and J are TRBV4-2 and TRBJ2-4; possibly TRBD1 for D (5 bases). Trimming stripped 0 bases from V and 10 bases from J, with 7 bases between. The CDR3 sequence is 12 residues long. Germline V gene data show CDR1 as LGHNA and CDR2 as YNFKEQ. CDR3 protein: CASSQETAIQYF. CDR3 DNA: TGTGCCAGCAGCCAAGAGACAGCTATTCAGTACTTC.